This is a list of T cell receptor beta chains from one sample in a study of cytomegalovirus exposure and HLA in healthy donors. Method: immunoSEQ multiplex PCR; TCRdb's copy keeps in-frame clones and lacks some. The profile shows 100,000 to 150,000 clones, around four fifths of them singletons. The source material was PBMCs. These receptors all come from a man between 18 and 35 years old in good health and CMV-seropositive. Both conserved end residues are part of each CDR3. The order of the fields is clone size, J gene, D gene, V gene, CDR3 protein, CDR3 DNA. D genes are given only for firm matches. Rows give clone size only sometimes, using once, few, many, or a class for an expanded clone.

clone size: once; J gene: TRBJ1-4; D gene: .; V gene: TRBV5-1; CDR3 protein: CASSLGGDSEKLFF; CDR3 DNA: TGCGCCAGCAGCTTGGGTGGAGACAGTGAAAAACTGTTTTTT
clone size: .; J gene: TRBJ2-7; D gene: TRBD1; V gene: TRBV28; CDR3 protein: CASRYSPGQATYEQYF; CDR3 DNA: TGTGCCAGCAGATATTCACCGGGACAGGCAACTTACGAGCAGTACTTC
clone size: few; J gene: TRBJ2-1; D gene: .; V gene: TRBV30; CDR3 protein: CAWSSEGGGQFF; CDR3 DNA: TGTGCCTGGAGCAGTGAGGGTGGCGGGCAGTTCTTC
clone size: .; J gene: TRBJ2-7; D gene: TRBD1; V gene: TRBV2; CDR3 protein: CASRFGQGTYEQYF; CDR3 DNA: TGTGCCAGCAGATTTGGACAGGGGACCTACGAGCAGTACTTC
clone size: .; J gene: TRBJ2-3; D gene: .; V gene: TRBV30; CDR3 protein: CAWSVSADTQYF; CDR3 DNA: TGTGCCTGGAGTGTTTCTGCAGATACGCAGTATTTT
clone size: .; J gene: TRBJ1-5; D gene: TRBD1; V gene: TRBV30; CDR3 protein: CAWSAMGQGGQPQHF; CDR3 DNA: TGTGCCTGGAGTGCGATGGGACAGGGCGGTCAGCCCCAGCATTTT
clone size: once; J gene: TRBJ2-7; D gene: TRBD1; V gene: TRBV5-6; CDR3 protein: CASSLGSWTGADEQYF; CDR3 DNA: TGTGCCAGCAGCTTGGGGTCATGGACAGGGGCCGACGAGCAGTACTTC
clone size: .; J gene: TRBJ2-5; D gene: TRBD2; V gene: TRBV5-6; CDR3 protein: CASSLRLAGRETQYF; CDR3 DNA: TGTGCCAGCAGCCTACGACTAGCGGGGAGAGAGACCCAGTACTTC
clone size: .; J gene: TRBJ1-5; D gene: .; V gene: TRBV6-4; CDR3 protein: CASRGRRLPHQPQHF; CDR3 DNA: TGTGCCAGCAGGGGGCGACGGCTGCCCCATCAGCCCCAGCATTTT
clone size: .; J gene: TRBJ1-2; D gene: .; V gene: TRBV7-9; CDR3 protein: CASSGIRGANYGYTF; CDR3 DNA: TGTGCCAGCAGCGGGATCCGGGGGGCTAACTATGGCTACACCTTC
clone size: .; J gene: TRBJ2-7; D gene: .; V gene: TRBV7-9; CDR3 protein: CASTRLQGSGSYEQYF; CDR3 DNA: TGTGCCAGCACTCGCCTACAAGGGAGCGGCTCCTACGAGCAGTACTTC
clone size: .; J gene: TRBJ2-3; D gene: .; V gene: TRBV6-6; CDR3 protein: CASSRLARGTDTQYF; CDR3 DNA: TGTGCCAGCAGCCGCCTAGCGCGGGGAACAGATACGCAGTATTTT
clone size: .; J gene: TRBJ1-2; D gene: .; V gene: TRBV28; CDR3 protein: CASSPGETGESNYGYTF; CDR3 DNA: TGTGCCAGCAGCCCCGGTGAGACAGGCGAGAGTAACTATGGCTACACCTTC
clone size: once; J gene: TRBJ1-1; D gene: .; V gene: TRBV2; CDR3 protein: CASGLPQVTTEAFF; CDR3 DNA: TGTGCCAGCGGTCTCCCCCAGGTAACCACTGAAGCTTTCTTT
clone size: .; J gene: TRBJ1-4; D gene: TRBD1; V gene: TRBV30; CDR3 protein: CAWSPGTGGRDEKLFF; CDR3 DNA: TGTGCCTGGAGTCCCGGGACAGGGGGTCGCGATGAAAAACTGTTTTTT